The clone carrying this T cell receptor beta chain was seen at least ten times. What it binds is not known. Germline V lookup: CDR1 SGHVS, CDR2 FQNEAQ. This CDR3 is 12 amino acids long. Trimming left V 1 base short and J 7 bases short, with 7 bases between. This sample stems from a study of regulatory T cells in long-lasting Graves disease. Study-level results: Fewer public clonotypes were shared by new patients (approximately 1,000) than by persistent patients (around 2,800).

Arm-PCR of CDR3 regions with iRepertoire HTBI primers generated TCR beta libraries. TCRdb analysed the multiplex PCR reads with MiXCR anew, one entry per CDR3 protein. The sample yields 450,000 or so distinct CDR3 sequences, around a fifth seen once. Time point specified: persistent/refractory GD, antithyroid drugs over 5 years with positive TRAb. The TCR library used RNA extracted from PBMCs. This TCR was recovered from a female donor with Graves disease. The J gene is TRBJ1-2, the V gene TRBV7-8; D uncertain. The material was peripheral blood mononuclear cells (PBMCs), obtained when the disease was refractory, from a patient treated with antithyroid drugs. DNA of the CDR3: TGTGCCAGCAGCTTAGGACAAGCTGGCTACACCTTC. It yields the protein CASSLGQAGYTF.